This TCR beta chain was obtained from a study of T cells in Graves' hyperthyroidism and ophthalmopathy. Study information: Blood was drawn when the patient was first diagnosed and still untreated.

The CDR3 consists of 16 residues. The germline V gene encodes CDR1 DFQATT and CDR2 SNEGSKA (reference sequence). Between the trimmed V and J ends, which lost 4 bases and 1 base, there was a span of 16 bases. It was RNA transcripts that yielded the amplified TCR beta CDR3 regions. HTBI primers were used for first-round RT-PCR of the TCR CDR3. TCRdb processed the multiplex PCR reads anew with MiXCR; each CDR3 protein has one entry. The sample gives over 500,000 distinct CDR3 sequences, 17% of which show up once; roughly a sixth is in the top ten. V and J are TRBV20-1 and TRBJ2-2; tentative D call: TRBD2 (6 bases). The sequenced sample was blood. This TCR derives from a woman between 18 and 29 years old with Graves' ophthalmopathy. The CDR3 here is CSANKGLMLNTGELFF. Written as DNA, the CDR3 is TGCAGTGCTAATAAGGGACTGATGTTGAACACCGGGGAGCTGTTTTTT.